Listed below are T cell receptor beta chains from one sample, sequenced in a study of OX40 agonist ivuxolimab in advanced cancers. Using immunoSEQ multiplex PCR, the repertoire was profiled, and TCRdb retains in-frame clones only, with some absent. The profile shows roughly 81,000 clones, approximately 90% of them singletons. Here the sequenced sample was CD4+ or CD8+ T cells sorted from blood, taken in a trial of the OX40 agonist ivuxolimab. The source is an adult with an advanced solid tumor such as melanoma, head and neck, liver or kidney cancer. CDR3s include the opening cysteine and the closing phenylalanine or tryptophan. The order of the fields is V gene, clone size, J gene, D gene, CDR3 protein, CDR3 DNA. A D gene is named only where the DNA matches it firmly. Not all rows give a size; the values are once, few, many and, for expanded clones, a class.

>TRBV7-2|once|TRBJ2-2|NA
CASSLFRSGELFF
TGTGCCAGCAGCTTATTCAGATCCGGGGAGCTGTTTTTT
>TRBV9|NA|TRBJ2-3|NA
CASSALTGTDTQYF
TGTGCCAGCAGCGCATTGACAGGCACAGATACGCAGTATTTT
>TRBV5-1|NA|TRBJ2-5|TRBD1
CASSSQRTGGETQYF
TGCGCCAGCAGCTCCCAACGGACAGGGGGAGAGACCCAGTACTTC
>TRBV6-5|NA|TRBJ1-2|NA
CASSWGRGLSGYTF
TGTGCCAGCAGTTGGGGAAGGGGCCTCTCGGGCTACACCTTC
>TRBV7-9|NA|TRBJ2-1|NA
CASSPRVLNEQFF
TGTGCCAGCAGCCCCAGGGTTCTCAATGAGCAGTTCTTC
>TRBV5-1|NA|TRBJ2-2|TRBD1
CASSLAGTANTGELFF
TGCGCCAGCAGCTTGGCCGGGACAGCTAACACCGGGGAGCTGTTTTTT
>TRBV5-1|once|TRBJ1-4|NA
CASSLFGATNEKLFF
TGCGCCAGCAGCTTGTTCGGAGCAACTAATGAAAAACTGTTTTTT
>TRBV29-1|NA|TRBJ1-1|NA
CSVEAWTVGTEAFF
TGCAGCGTTGAAGCTTGGACTGTCGGCACTGAAGCTTTCTTT
>TRBV4-1|NA|TRBJ2-6|NA
CASSQKGHLSGANVLTF
TGCGCCAGCAGCCAAAAGGGACACTTATCTGGGGCCAACGTCCTGACTTTC
>TRBV27|NA|TRBJ1-6|TRBD1
CASSWTGDDSPLHF
TGTGCCAGCAGTTGGACAGGGGATGATTCACCCCTCCACTTT
>TRBV13|medium-sized|TRBJ1-6|NA
CASSLQGAAYSPLHF
TGTGCCAGCAGCTTACAGGGCGCGGCGTATTCACCCCTCCACTTT
>TRBV4-3|once|TRBJ1-2|NA
CASSQEARGTRNYGYTF
TGCGCCAGCAGCCAAGAGGCCAGGGGCACGCGTAACTATGGCTACACCTTC
>TRBV19|NA|TRBJ1-4|NA
CASSIRLGQANEKLFF
TGTGCCAGTAGTATACGTCTCGGGCAGGCAAATGAAAAACTGTTTTTT
>TRBV4-1|NA|TRBJ1-4|TRBD1
CASSQDRGNEKLFF
TGCGCCAGCAGCCAAGACAGGGGGAATGAAAAACTGTTTTTT
>TRBV28|NA|TRBJ2-3|NA
CASRGYSTDTQYF
TGTGCCAGCAGGGGGTATAGCACAGATACGCAGTATTTT
>TRBV11-3|NA|TRBJ2-2|TRBD1
CASSLGQANTGELFF
TGTGCCAGCAGCCTTGGACAGGCGAACACCGGGGAGCTGTTTTTT
>TRBV7-2|NA|TRBJ2-4|TRBD1
CASSEGAGDIQYF
TGTGCCAGCAGCGAGGGGGCAGGGGACATTCAGTACTTC
>TRBV6-1|NA|TRBJ2-5|NA
CASSDGTGLKTQYF
TGTGCCAGCAGTGATGGTACAGGGCTAAAGACCCAGTACTTC
>TRBV7-2|NA|TRBJ1-1|NA
CASSLVRGQGEAFF
TGTGCCAGCAGCTTAGTGCGGGGGCAGGGTGAAGCTTTCTTT
>TRBV5-1|NA|TRBJ1-4|NA
CASSPDGATNEKLLF
TGTGCCAGCAGCCCGGACGGGGCAACTAATGAAAAACTGCTTTTT
>TRBV11-2|NA|TRBJ1-4|TRBD1
CASSLGGQGNEKLFF
TGTGCCAGCAGCTTAGGGGGACAGGGTAATGAAAAACTGTTTTTT
>TRBV5-5|once|TRBJ2-1|NA
CASSFVRGPSTSSYNEQFF
TGTGCCAGCAGCTTTGTTAGGGGCCCATCGACGAGCTCCTACAATGAGCAGTTCTTC
>TRBV10-3|NA|TRBJ2-1|TRBD2
CAIRTSGGTYNEQFF
TGTGCCATCAGAACTAGCGGAGGGACCTACAATGAGCAGTTCTTC
>TRBV5-1|NA|TRBJ2-5|NA
CASSLEQGPETQYF
TGCGCCAGCAGCTTGGAACAGGGTCCAGAGACCCAGTACTTC
>TRBV29-1|NA|TRBJ2-1|NA
CSVERGASSYNEQFF
TGCAGCGTTGAGCGGGGAGCTAGCTCCTACAATGAGCAGTTCTTC
>TRBV5-6|NA|TRBJ2-7|NA
CASSLETGAPYEQYF
TGTGCCAGCAGCTTGGAGACAGGAGCCCCCTACGAGCAGTACTTC
>TRBV27|NA|TRBJ1-1|NA
CASSSGGWGTEAFF
TGTGCCAGCAGCTCCGGGGGATGGGGAACTGAAGCTTTCTTT
>TRBV9|NA|TRBJ1-1|TRBD1
CASSANRGGAEAFF
TGTGCCAGCAGCGCCAACAGGGGAGGGGCTGAAGCTTTCTTT
>TRBV7-2|NA|TRBJ1-5|NA
CASSLGDASNQPQHF
TGTGCCAGCAGCTTAGGGGACGCAAGCAATCAGCCCCAGCATTTT
>TRBV29-1|NA|TRBJ2-2|TRBD1
CSVSGQFGNTGELFF
TGCAGCGTGTCGGGACAGTTTGGCAACACCGGGGAGCTGTTTTTT
>TRBV19|NA|TRBJ1-1|NA
CASSIGSRRDTEAFF
TGTGCCAGTAGTATAGGCAGCCGGCGAGACACTGAAGCTTTCTTT
>TRBV9|NA|TRBJ2-5|TRBD2
CASSVESASGETQYF
TGTGCCAGCAGCGTAGAATCGGCTAGCGGGGAGACCCAGTACTTC
>TRBV7-8|NA|TRBJ2-7|NA
CASSLVLEGEQYF
TGTGCCAGCAGCTTAGTGTTGGAGGGGGAGCAGTACTTC
>TRBV29-1|NA|TRBJ2-5|NA
CSLLGREETQYF
TGCAGCCTACTCGGCAGGGAAGAGACCCAGTACTTC
>TRBV7-9|NA|TRBJ2-5|NA
CASSPLRPQETQYF
TGTGCCAGCAGCCCCCTCAGGCCACAAGAGACCCAGTACTTC
>TRBV18|NA|TRBJ1-1|TRBD1
CASSLTGQGVSEAFF
TGTGCCAGCTCCCTCACGGGACAGGGAGTCTCTGAAGCTTTCTTT
>TRBV19|NA|TRBJ2-1|TRBD1
CASTEQGARVNEQFF
TGTGCCAGTACAGAACAGGGGGCGCGCGTCAATGAGCAGTTCTTC
>TRBV5-4|NA|TRBJ1-2|NA
CASSESGGSYGYTF
TGTGCCAGCAGCGAAAGTGGGGGTAGCTATGGCTACACCTTC
>TRBV11-3|NA|TRBJ1-1|NA
CASSLGPGEASEAFF
TGTGCCAGCAGCTTAGGTCCCGGGGAAGCTTCTGAAGCTTTCTTT
>TRBV5-5|NA|TRBJ2-5|NA
CASSLVQDRETQYF
TGTGCCAGCAGCTTGGTCCAGGACCGGGAGACCCAGTACTTC
>TRBV14|NA|TRBJ1-1|NA
CASSQSLNTEAFF
TGTGCCAGCAGCCAAAGCTTGAACACTGAAGCTTTCTTT
>TRBV28|NA|TRBJ2-2|NA
CASSLGGAQSSGELFF
TGTGCCAGCAGTCTTGGGGGGGCTCAAAGTTCTGGGGAGCTGTTTTTT
>TRBV28|NA|TRBJ1-1|TRBD1
CATATGGERTEAFF
TGTGCCACCGCGACAGGGGGCGAACGCACTGAAGCTTTCTTT
>TRBV4-1|NA|TRBJ2-7|NA
CASSRAGTANYYEQYF
TGCGCCAGCAGCCGGGCGGGGACCGCCAACTACTACGAGCAGTACTTC